The source of this T cell receptor (beta chain) is a study of CD8 T cells in ankylosing spondylitis. Study results and limitations: In synovial fluid and blood from reactive arthritis, some motif variants were previously reported. The study identified a TCR beta motif of roughly eight highly homologous variants that appeared characteristic of ankylosing spondylitis blood. Matched synovial fluid from ankylosing spondylitis patients was reported to be enriched for disease-linked clones.

The CDR3 runs 14 residues. Trimming took 3 bases from V and 3 from J, leaving 11 bases between them. This clonotype was seen many times. Its antigen is undetermined. TCRdb re-derived calls from the 5' RACE reads in MiXCR, one entry per CDR3 protein. The sample lists around 130,000 distinct CDR3 sequences, 7% occurring once. The material sequenced was blood, either unsorted or a sorted T cell fraction (not recorded which). The sequence was obtained from a male donor with ankylosing spondylitis or in good health (not recorded which). V usage is TRBV12-3 or TRBV12-4 and J usage is TRBJ1-2; D remains unclear. In nucleotides, the CDR3 is TGTGCCAGCAGTTTTACGGCCTTAGACTATGGCTACACCTTC. Its protein is CASSFTALDYGYTF.